This entry features one TCR beta chain sequence. This clonotype showed up many times. Its antigen is currently not known. Base-call qualities are not available, and no considerably larger clone is one nucleotide away. The CDR3 spans 15 residues, from the cysteine through the phenylalanine. Only the CDR3 DNA is retained, 45 bases long and in frame from the first base. V is cut by 7 bases and J by 3 bases, and the space between the germline ends is 18 bases. The meaning of the sample's time point label: newly diagnosed GD, antithyroid drugs for less than 3 months. For both TCR sequencing and RNA sequencing, RNA was extracted from PBMCs in TRIzol. Graves' disease was diagnosed according to American Thyroid Association guidelines. Patients for the study were recruited at an endocrinology department in Xi'an, China. From each patient, around 9.3 milliliters of peripheral blood was collected into an EDTA anticoagulant tube. PBMCs were isolated by Ficoll Paque Plus density gradient separation without further T cell sorting. RNA quality was checked with an Agilent 2100 Bioanalyzer and agarose gel, and concentration with a NanoDrop 2000.

This entry belongs to a study of regulatory T cells in long-lasting Graves disease (dated by TCRdb to the early 2020s). Regarding the study in general: Newly diagnosed Graves' disease patients had taken antithyroid drugs for less than 3 months. A total of about 35 samples underwent TCR sequencing, from about 13 patients with persistent Graves' disease and 20 or so patients with newly diagnosed Graves' disease. Persistent Graves' disease patients were compared with newly diagnosed Graves' disease patients by peripheral blood TCR sequencing and RNA sequencing. The study was registered as a clinical trial and conducted in China.

The library relied on multiplex PCR. Sequencing was performed on an Illumina HiSeq 4000. TCR beta libraries were built with iRepertoire HTBI primers and Arm-PCR amplification of CDR3 regions. Before sequencing, the PCR products underwent gel purification. Under the source paper's analysis protocol: Across samples, around 62 TRBV and roughly 15 TRBJ segments were identified and used for gene usage analysis of CDR3 amino acid clonotypes. COPE and FqMerger were used to merge the filtered high-quality paired reads into contigs. BLAST was used to align contigs to the IMGT TRBV, TRBD and TRBJ reference genes, and CDR3 was defined following IMGT. Highly expanded clones were defined as clonotypes with a frequency above 0.1%. Repertoire diversity was measured by Shannon entropy, and V-J evenness by the Gini coefficient. Clonotypes shared by more than one individual were considered public. The public reads were reprocessed in TCRdb via fastp at Q25 and MiXCR, keeping in-frame beta chains. Rows with a matching CDR3 protein are joined into one entry that keeps the most common DNA and genes. These V and J calls are TCRdb output, not the study's own analysis. The sample includes roughly 400,000 distinct CDR3 sequences, with roughly 15% observed a single time. Approximately 7.8% of the sample is held by the ten biggest clonotypes.

Paper-wide results and their limitations: The small sample size was acknowledged by the authors as a limitation that may reduce accuracy. Peripheral blood alone was examined, since thyroid tissue, which constituted the primary lesion, could not be accessed. TRBV28, TRBJ1-2 and TRBJ2-5 were preferentially used in persistent disease, while TRBV20-1 and TRBJ2-1 were favored in newly diagnosed disease. A larger number of public clonotypes was shared among persistent patients (approximately 3,000) than among newly diagnosed patients (approximately 1,000). Sequencing and analysis were restricted to the TCR beta chain. Compared with newly diagnosed patients, patients with persistent Graves' disease had lower TCR Shannon entropy and fewer highly expanded clones, which suggests clonal expansion.

The same sample was also used in a study of T cells in Graves' hyperthyroidism and ophthalmopathy. The second paper states: Stable Graves' hyperthyroidism was defined as no progression to ophthalmopathy during 18 months of follow-up. The hyperthyroidism patients were between 18 and 65 years old and newly diagnosed, with a disease duration of less than 2 months. Patients with uncontrolled infections, other autoimmune diseases, pregnancy or lactation were excluded. Diagnoses were based on clinical symptoms, serum thyroxine and TRAb, thyroid ultrasound and orbital computed tomography. The TCR CDR3 was subjected to a first round of RT-PCR using the HTBI primer set and the Qiagen OneStep RT-PCR kit. Most expanded thyroid clonotypes (frequency above 0.001) were also detected in blood, suggesting blood repertoires may reflect thyroid immune responses. A 13 V-J signature model separated ophthalmopathy from stable hyperthyroidism, with around 91% sensitivity and roughly 81% specificity in cross-validation and 80%/75% in testing. In validation, progression to ophthalmopathy was predicted by the model with roughly 69% sensitivity and 72.22% specificity, a median of approximately 7.1 months before onset. To identify TCR V-J signatures that set the groups apart, the researchers used a discovery cohort of 100 patients, made up of around 40 with Graves' ophthalmopathy and 57 with stable Graves' hyperthyroidism. Whether ophthalmopathy could be predicted prospectively was tested in an independent validation cohort made up of 18 hyperthyroidism patients plus 17 patients who later progressed to ophthalmopathy. The approximately 95 discovery patients were divided at random into training and test sets in a 7:3 ratio. Thyroid tissue and blood T-cell repertoires from several Graves' hyperthyroidism patients were also compared in the study. Once sampling was done, hyperthyroidism patients were given methimazole at a starting dose of 30 mg daily, whereas ophthalmopathy patients were given high-dose intravenous methylprednisolone. A second multiplex PCR round built the libraries, followed by size selection and purification. Paired-end sequencing of the libraries was performed with 100 bp reads on an Illumina HiSeq2000. SOAPnuke was used to process the raw data, with reads discarded if the reads contained adapters or uncalled bases, had a mean Phred below 15, or lacked an exact constant-primer or identifier match. High-quality paired reads were merged using COPE v1.2.5, and each unique nucleotide sequence was defined as a clonotype. Clonotypes were aligned to IMGT TRBV, TRBD and TRBJ reference segments using MiTCR v1.1. The analysis was restricted to V-J combinations with a frequency above 0.0001, which together covered just over 99% of the repertoires. The TCS score was defined as the ratio of F50 (clonal expansion) to E x V (chaos), calculated using BLOSUM62-based TCRdist between CDR3 peptides within each V-J. Welch's t-statistics and random forest reduced around 510 V-J features to roughly 13, which were used in a naive Bayes classifier (R e1071). No statistical method was used to fix the sample size in advance, and group allocation was not hidden from the investigators. The paper describes TCR Vbeta CDR3 sequencing of roughly 130 peripheral blood samples, made up of about 41 ophthalmopathy patients, some 80 hyperthyroidism patients and some 17 progressor patients.

The receptor was isolated from a middle-aged woman with Graves disease. Donor details come from another sample of the same person, matched by shared clones. This sequence uses TRBV12-3 or TRBV12-4 and TRBJ2-5; the D match is possibly TRBD1 or TRBD2, with 6 bases aligned in each. Source: peripheral blood mononuclear cells (PBMCs), taken at new diagnosis, from a patient treated with antithyroid drugs. The DNA is TGTGCCAGCACCCTCCTAGGGGGGCGAAAAGAGACCCAGTACTTC. This codes for CASTLLGGRKETQYF.